These 6 T cell receptor beta chains were sequenced from one sample in a study of beta chain features in type 1 diabetes. The isolated RNA, all of it, was reverse transcribed, so expressed TCRB transcripts were what got sequenced. TCRdb keeps only in-frame clones here, not all; method: immunoSEQ multiplex PCR. The top ten clones hold under 0.095% of a sample with under 800,000 clones, 15% of them seen once. The sequenced material came from naive CD4+ T cells from blood. Receptors originate from a man aged 18 to 29 in good health.

This chain uses TRBV9 with TRBJ1-1; tentative D call: TRBD1 (5 bases). Per germline, CDR1 SGDLS and CDR2 YYNGEE. This CDR3 has 14 residues. Trimming pared 0 bases from V and 7 bases from J, leaving 13 bases between. The CDR3 is CASSVVAGYNEAFF. DNA of the CDR3: TGTGCCAGCAGCGTAGTGGCAGGGTATAATGAAGCTTTCTTT.

This clone was picked up a small number of times. The chain recombines TRBV7-2 with TRBJ1-6; 9 bases are a match to TRBD1. This CDR3 has 14 residues. Germline V lookup: CDR1 SGHTA, CDR2 FQGNSA. The V gene end was trimmed by 7 bases and the J gene end by 5 bases; junction bases not matched to a gene: 3. The CDR3 region is CASTRDRDNSPLHF. In DNA form, the CDR3 reads TGTGCCAGCACCCGGGACAGGGATAATTCACCCCTCCACTTT.

This clone was seen a few times. The chain joins TRBV18 to TRBJ2-7; perhaps D is TRBD1 or TRBD2 (5 bases each). This CDR3 contains 15 residues. Germline CDR1 KGHSH, CDR2 LQKENI. V was pared by 0 bases and J by 4 bases, with 13 bases between. The CDR3: CASSPPGTGFYEQYF. In DNA form, the CDR3 reads TGTGCCAGCTCACCACCCGGGACCGGCTTTTACGAGCAGTACTTC.

This clone has more than one count but fewer than ten. V usage is TRBV5-1 and J usage is TRBJ2-3; TRBD1 is a possible D gene (6 bases). This CDR3 spans 16 amino acids. V was clipped by 2 bases and J by 2 bases, with 15 bases between them. Germline assignment: CDR1 SGHRS and CDR2 YFSETQ. The CDR3 region is CASSLFQGFSTDTQYF. CDR3 in DNA: TGCGCCAGCAGCTTATTCCAGGGGTTTTCCACAGATACGCAGTATTTT.

This clone was seen a handful of times. In nucleotides, the CDR3 is TGTGCCAGCAGCTTAGTCCGGCGGGTGAACTATGGCTACACCTTC. It codes for CASSLVRRVNYGYTF. J is TRBJ1-2 and V is TRBV7-2; D ambiguous. The V end lost 1 base, the J end lost 2 bases, and 11 bases lay between the germline ends. In germline, CDR1 is SGHTA, CDR2 FQGNSA. This CDR3 spans 15 amino acids.

This clone was counted only a few times. J is TRBJ1-4 and V is TRBV29-1, with D perhaps TRBD1 (5 bases). Germline V gene data show CDR1 as SQVTM and CDR2 as ANQGSEA. Trimming took off 6 bases at V and 6 bases at J, with 17 bases between the two ends. CDR3 length: 14 residues. The CDR3 is CSVGKGSSDEKLFF. The DNA of the CDR3 is TGCAGCGTCGGGAAGGGGTCGTCTGATGAAAAACTGTTTTTT. Drawing the rest from reference TRBV29-1 and TRBJ1-4, the complete variable domain is SAVISQKPSRDICQRGTSLTIQCQVDSQVTMMFWYRQQPGQSLTLIATANQGSEATYESGFVIDKFPISRPNLTFSTLTVSNMSPEDSSIYLCSVGKGSSDEKLFFGSGTQLSVL.